The rows below give T cell receptor beta chains drawn from one sample of a study of T cells in Graves' hyperthyroidism and ophthalmopathy. TCRdb re-called the multiplex PCR reads with MiXCR, one entry per CDR3 protein. The profile shows a few hundred thousand distinct CDR3 sequences, around 46% of them singletons. The material sequenced was peripheral blood or thyroid tissue (not recorded which). Source of these receptors: a woman younger than 30 with Graves' hyperthyroidism. Each CDR3 is given with its conserved first and last residue. A D gene is named only where the DNA matches it firmly. Size is stated for part of the rows, as once, few or many counts, or as a class when the clone is expanded.

clone size: few; V gene: TRBV24-1; J gene: TRBJ2-1; D gene: NA; CDR3 protein: CATAKGLYNEQFF; CDR3 DNA: TGTGCCACCGCCAAAGGTTTGTACAATGAGCAGTTCTTC
clone size: NA; V gene: TRBV10-3; J gene: TRBJ2-7; D gene: TRBD1; CDR3 protein: CAISETGDIGEQYF; CDR3 DNA: TGTGCCATCAGTGAGACAGGGGATATCGGCGAGCAGTACTTC
clone size: NA; V gene: TRBV7-2; J gene: TRBJ1-1; D gene: NA; CDR3 protein: CASSSHTGATEAFF; CDR3 DNA: TGTGCCAGCAGCTCACACACAGGCGCTACTGAAGCTTTCTTT
clone size: many; V gene: TRBV10-3; J gene: TRBJ2-7; D gene: TRBD1; CDR3 protein: CAITKARDRGFGEQYF; CDR3 DNA: TGTGCCATCACCAAAGCCCGGGACAGGGGTTTCGGAGAGCAGTACTTC
clone size: NA; V gene: TRBV29-1; J gene: TRBJ1-2; D gene: NA; CDR3 protein: CSAVSPGTAYGYTF; CDR3 DNA: TGCAGCGCTGTTTCCCCCGGGACGGCCTATGGCTACACCTTC
clone size: many; V gene: TRBV5-1; J gene: TRBJ2-2; D gene: NA; CDR3 protein: CASSLRWANTGELFF; CDR3 DNA: TGCGCCAGCAGCTTGCGGTGGGCCAACACCGGGGAGCTGTTTTTT
clone size: many; V gene: TRBV7-3; J gene: TRBJ2-7; D gene: TRBD1; CDR3 protein: CASTLLRGTGPPYEQYF; CDR3 DNA: TGTGCCAGCACCCTACTCAGGGGGACAGGTCCCCCCTACGAGCAGTACTTC
clone size: many; V gene: TRBV7-9; J gene: TRBJ1-5; D gene: TRBD1; CDR3 protein: CASSSQGGSNQPQHF; CDR3 DNA: TGTGCCAGCAGCTCTCAGGGGGGGAGCAATCAGCCCCAGCATTTT
clone size: NA; V gene: TRBV27; J gene: TRBJ1-5; D gene: NA; CDR3 protein: CASSSHNQPQHF; CDR3 DNA: TGTGCCAGCAGTTCCCACAATCAGCCCCAGCATTTT
clone size: NA; V gene: TRBV25-1; J gene: TRBJ2-7; D gene: TRBD2; CDR3 protein: CASSAKGLAEFYEQYF; CDR3 DNA: TGTGCCAGCAGTGCTAAGGGACTAGCGGAGTTCTACGAGCAGTACTTC
clone size: NA; V gene: TRBV10-1; J gene: TRBJ1-2; D gene: NA; CDR3 protein: CASSESWSSPSYAHYTF; CDR3 DNA: TGCGCCAGCAGTGAGTCTTGGAGCTCCCCCTCGTATGCCCACTACACCTTC
clone size: NA; V gene: TRBV2; J gene: TRBJ1-1; D gene: NA; CDR3 protein: CASSPGYGEAFF; CDR3 DNA: TGTGCCAGCAGTCCGGGGTACGGTGAAGCTTTCTTT
clone size: few; V gene: TRBV4-1; J gene: TRBJ2-2; D gene: TRBD1; CDR3 protein: CASSLFGQGASNTGELFF; CDR3 DNA: TGCGCCAGCAGTCTGTTTGGACAGGGGGCGTCGAACACCGGGGAGCTGTTTTTT
clone size: NA; V gene: TRBV7-6; J gene: TRBJ2-5; D gene: TRBD1; CDR3 protein: CASSFSPGGQGMKETQYF; CDR3 DNA: TGTGCCAGCAGCTTTTCCCCTGGGGGACAGGGAATGAAAGAGACCCAGTACTTC
clone size: many; V gene: TRBV27; J gene: TRBJ2-7; D gene: TRBD1; CDR3 protein: CASSLSSDRPTYEQYF; CDR3 DNA: TGTGCCAGCAGTTTAAGTTCGGACAGGCCGACCTACGAGCAGTACTTC
clone size: NA; V gene: TRBV6-5; J gene: TRBJ2-1; D gene: NA; CDR3 protein: CASSYKGIEQFF; CDR3 DNA: TGTGCCAGCAGTTACAAGGGTATTGAGCAGTTCTTC
clone size: many; V gene: TRBV10-2; J gene: TRBJ2-7; D gene: TRBD1; CDR3 protein: CASSLGTVYEQYF; CDR3 DNA: TGCGCCAGCAGCCTCGGGACAGTCTACGAGCAGTACTTC
clone size: NA; V gene: TRBV4-1; J gene: TRBJ1-2; D gene: NA; CDR3 protein: CASSQEGGTHGYTF; CDR3 DNA: TGCGCCAGCAGCCAAGAGGGGGGGACCCATGGCTACACCTTC
clone size: few; V gene: TRBV5-1; J gene: TRBJ2-5; D gene: TRBD2; CDR3 protein: CASSFQSGRVQETQYF; CDR3 DNA: TGCGCCAGCAGCTTTCAAAGCGGGAGGGTCCAAGAGACCCAGTACTTC
clone size: few; V gene: TRBV25-1; J gene: TRBJ2-1; D gene: NA; CDR3 protein: CASSEYGQGNNEQFF; CDR3 DNA: TGTGCCAGCAGTGAATACGGCCAGGGGAACAATGAGCAGTTCTTC
clone size: many; V gene: TRBV7-7; J gene: TRBJ2-5; D gene: NA; CDR3 protein: CASSRNPGQGGETQYF; CDR3 DNA: TGTGCCAGCAGCCGGAACCCCGGACAGGGAGGGGAGACCCAGTACTTC
clone size: NA; V gene: TRBV7-9; J gene: TRBJ1-2; D gene: TRBD1; CDR3 protein: CASSQGDSNDYGYTF; CDR3 DNA: TGCGCCAGCAGCCAAGGGGACAGCAATGACTATGGCTACACCTTC
clone size: NA; V gene: TRBV29-1; J gene: TRBJ2-1; D gene: NA; CDR3 protein: CSVDSDRPHEQFF; CDR3 DNA: TGCAGCGTTGACTCTGACAGGCCGCATGAGCAGTTCTTC
clone size: NA; V gene: TRBV7-3; J gene: TRBJ2-1; D gene: NA; CDR3 protein: CASSSAPGLFTQFF; CDR3 DNA: TGTGCCAGCAGCTCAGCACCAGGACTCTTCACCCAGTTCTTC
clone size: NA; V gene: TRBV7-8; J gene: TRBJ2-1; D gene: TRBD2; CDR3 protein: CASSSPGTSGTYNEQFF; CDR3 DNA: TGTGCCAGCAGCTCCCCCGGGACTAGCGGGACCTACAATGAGCAGTTCTTC
clone size: NA; V gene: TRBV7-2; J gene: TRBJ2-5; D gene: NA; CDR3 protein: CASSKGQGLQETQYF; CDR3 DNA: TGTGCCAGCAGCAAGGGGCAGGGCCTCCAAGAGACCCAGTACTTC
clone size: NA; V gene: TRBV7-6; J gene: TRBJ2-1; D gene: NA; CDR3 protein: CASSQGLRSSEQFF; CDR3 DNA: TGTGCCAGCAGCCAAGGATTGCGGTCAAGTGAGCAGTTCTTC
clone size: many; V gene: TRBV12-3/TRBV12-4; J gene: TRBJ2-5; D gene: NA; CDR3 protein: CASTLGLIQETQYF; CDR3 DNA: TGTGCCAGCACCCTGGGACTCATACAAGAGACCCAGTACTTC
clone size: many; V gene: TRBV7-2; J gene: TRBJ2-7; D gene: TRBD2; CDR3 protein: CASSSPRGTTSYEQYF; CDR3 DNA: TGTGCCAGCAGCTCACCCCGCGGGACTACCTCCTACGAGCAGTACTTC
clone size: NA; V gene: TRBV12-3/TRBV12-4; J gene: TRBJ1-6; D gene: NA; CDR3 protein: CASSSTGTVINSPLHF; CDR3 DNA: TGTGCCAGCAGTTCGACCGGGACGGTGATTAATTCACCCCTCCACTTT
clone size: many; V gene: TRBV20-1; J gene: TRBJ2-7; D gene: NA; CDR3 protein: CSARVSGVFYEQYF; CDR3 DNA: TGCAGTGCTAGAGTATCTGGGGTTTTCTACGAGCAGTACTTC
clone size: NA; V gene: TRBV2; J gene: TRBJ1-2; D gene: NA; CDR3 protein: CATRGDNYGYTF; CDR3 DNA: TGTGCCACCCGTGGGGATAACTATGGCTACACCTTC
clone size: NA; V gene: TRBV5-6; J gene: TRBJ1-3; D gene: NA; CDR3 protein: CASSLREQGNTIYF; CDR3 DNA: TGTGCCAGCAGCTTGAGGGAGCAGGGAAACACCATATATTTT
clone size: once; V gene: TRBV9; J gene: TRBJ2-1; D gene: TRBD2; CDR3 protein: CASSVGIQRGYNEQFF; CDR3 DNA: TGTGCCAGCAGCGTAGGAATCCAGCGGGGCTACAATGAGCAGTTCTTC
clone size: NA; V gene: TRBV7-9; J gene: TRBJ2-3; D gene: NA; CDR3 protein: CASSQLFGGSETDTQYF; CDR3 DNA: TGTGCCAGCAGCCAACTCTTCGGGGGCTCGGAGACAGATACGCAGTATTTT
clone size: many; V gene: TRBV6-4; J gene: TRBJ2-5; D gene: TRBD2; CDR3 protein: CATGLAPKEETQYF; CDR3 DNA: TGTGCCACGGGACTAGCTCCTAAGGAGGAGACCCAGTACTTC
clone size: few; V gene: TRBV20-1; J gene: TRBJ1-1; D gene: NA; CDR3 protein: CSARGGLDTEAFF; CDR3 DNA: TGCAGTGCTAGGGGGGGGCTGGACACTGAAGCTTTCTTT
clone size: NA; V gene: TRBV24-1; J gene: TRBJ2-7; D gene: TRBD2; CDR3 protein: CATSDPGLADYEQYF; CDR3 DNA: TGTGCCACCAGTGACCCGGGACTAGCGGATTACGAGCAGTACTTC
clone size: many; V gene: TRBV19; J gene: TRBJ1-2; D gene: NA; CDR3 protein: CASSRGAPNYGYTF; CDR3 DNA: TGTGCCAGTTCGCGGGGAGCCCCTAACTATGGCTACACCTTC
clone size: NA; V gene: TRBV20-1; J gene: TRBJ2-1; D gene: NA; CDR3 protein: CSARGLVSSYNEQFF; CDR3 DNA: TGCAGTGCTAGGGGACTGGTAAGCTCCTACAATGAGCAGTTCTTC
clone size: NA; V gene: TRBV7-2; J gene: TRBJ1-1; D gene: NA; CDR3 protein: CASSFLGDSNTEAFF; CDR3 DNA: TGTGCCAGCAGCTTTCTGGGAGATTCGAACACTGAAGCTTTCTTT
clone size: NA; V gene: TRBV10-3; J gene: TRBJ1-2; D gene: NA; CDR3 protein: CAISESLTEASYGYTF; CDR3 DNA: TGTGCCATCAGTGAGTCACTGACTGAGGCCTCCTATGGCTACACCTTC
clone size: many; V gene: TRBV10-3; J gene: TRBJ1-3; D gene: NA; CDR3 protein: CAISEEGSSGNTIYF; CDR3 DNA: TGTGCCATCAGTGAGGAGGGAAGCTCTGGAAACACCATATATTTT
clone size: NA; V gene: TRBV6-1; J gene: TRBJ2-6; D gene: TRBD2; CDR3 protein: CASTVAGSYVLTF; CDR3 DNA: TGTGCCAGCACTGTAGCGGGGTCCTACGTCCTGACTTTC
clone size: NA; V gene: TRBV5-1; J gene: TRBJ2-2; D gene: NA; CDR3 protein: CASSLKGDTFTGELFF; CDR3 DNA: TGCGCCAGCAGCTTAAAGGGGGACACCTTCACCGGGGAGCTGTTTTTT
clone size: once; V gene: TRBV29-1; J gene: TRBJ2-7; D gene: TRBD2; CDR3 protein: CSVLTSGRYEQHF; CDR3 DNA: TGCAGCGTCCTGACTAGCGGGAGGTACGAGCAGCACTTC
clone size: NA; V gene: TRBV29-1; J gene: TRBJ2-5; D gene: TRBD2; CDR3 protein: CSSGTSFETQYF; CDR3 DNA: TGCAGCTCCGGGACTAGTTTCGAGACCCAGTACTTC
clone size: many; V gene: TRBV9; J gene: TRBJ2-3; D gene: NA; CDR3 protein: CASSRGDTQYF; CDR3 DNA: TGTGCCAGCAGCAGGGGAGATACGCAGTATTTT
clone size: many; V gene: TRBV7-9; J gene: TRBJ1-3; D gene: NA; CDR3 protein: CASSAAGGLGNTIYF; CDR3 DNA: TGTGCCAGCAGCGCTGCCGGGGGGCTTGGAAACACCATATATTTT
clone size: NA; V gene: TRBV20-1; J gene: TRBJ2-7; D gene: NA; CDR3 protein: CSASIGRGQNSYEQYF; CDR3 DNA: TGCAGTGCCAGCATCGGGCGAGGGCAGAACTCCTACGAGCAGTACTTC
clone size: NA; V gene: TRBV5-1; J gene: TRBJ1-2; D gene: TRBD1; CDR3 protein: CASSPGQGETF; CDR3 DNA: TGCGCCAGCAGCCCGGGACAGGGCGAAACCTTC
clone size: NA; V gene: TRBV2; J gene: TRBJ2-7; D gene: TRBD2; CDR3 protein: CASKDGGDEQYF; CDR3 DNA: TGTGCCAGCAAGGACGGGGGGGACGAGCAGTACTTC
clone size: many; V gene: TRBV11-1; J gene: TRBJ2-5; D gene: NA; CDR3 protein: CASSFSMGAETQYF; CDR3 DNA: TGTGCCAGCAGCTTCAGCATGGGGGCTGAGACCCAGTACTTC
clone size: few; V gene: TRBV19; J gene: TRBJ1-4; D gene: TRBD1; CDR3 protein: CASSTGTGANEKLFF; CDR3 DNA: TGTGCCAGCAGTACCGGGACAGGGGCTAATGAAAAACTGTTTTTT